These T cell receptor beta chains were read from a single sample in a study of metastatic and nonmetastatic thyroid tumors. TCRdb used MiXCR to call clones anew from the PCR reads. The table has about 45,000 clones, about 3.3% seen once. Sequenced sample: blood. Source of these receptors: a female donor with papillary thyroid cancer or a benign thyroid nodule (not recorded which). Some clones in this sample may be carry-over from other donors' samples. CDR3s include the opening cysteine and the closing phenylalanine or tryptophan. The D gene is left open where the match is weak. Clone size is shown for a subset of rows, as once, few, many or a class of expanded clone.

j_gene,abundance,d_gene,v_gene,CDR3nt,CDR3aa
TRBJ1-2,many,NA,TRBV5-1,TGCGCCAGCAGCTTTGGGTTAGGGATCGATGGCTACACCTTC,CASSFGLGIDGYTF
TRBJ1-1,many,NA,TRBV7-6,TGTGCCAGCGGCTCCGGCGAGTCTGAAGCTTTCTTT,CASGSGESEAFF
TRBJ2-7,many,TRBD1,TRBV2,TGTGCCAGCAGCCAACAGGGGGTCAACGAGCAATACTTC,CASSQQGVNEQYF
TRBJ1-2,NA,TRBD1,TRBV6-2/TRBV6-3,TGTGCCAGCAGTTACTTGGGACAGGGGAAGTATGGCTACACCTTC,CASSYLGQGKYGYTF
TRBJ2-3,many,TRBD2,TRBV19,TGTGCCAGTAGCCATATGGGCCAGCGGGAGACGCAGTATTTT,CASSHMGQRETQYF
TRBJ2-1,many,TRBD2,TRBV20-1,TGCAGTGCTAGAGGAGTAGCGGGATATTATGAGCAGTTCTTC,CSARGVAGYYEQFF
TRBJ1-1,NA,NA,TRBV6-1,TGTGCCAGCAGTGATTGGGGGAACACTGAAGCTTTCTTT,CASSDWGNTEAFF
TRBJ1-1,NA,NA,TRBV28,TGTGCCAGCAGTTTATCCGAAACCCCGAAAGCTTTCTTT,CASSLSETPKAFF
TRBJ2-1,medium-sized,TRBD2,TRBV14,TGTGCCAGCAGCCGGACTAGCGGGAGAGGGTCCTACAATGAGCAGTTCTTC,CASSRTSGRGSYNEQFF
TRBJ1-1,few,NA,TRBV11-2,TGTGCCAGCAGCTTAGGGTTCCAGGCTGAAGCTTTCTTT,CASSLGFQAEAFF
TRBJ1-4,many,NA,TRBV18,TGTGCCAGCAGACTTGGAGAAAAACTGTTTTTT,CASRLGEKLFF
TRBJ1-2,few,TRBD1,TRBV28,TGTGCCAGCAGTTTGAAGTTCAGGACAGGGGACTATGGCTACACCTTC,CASSLKFRTGDYGYTF
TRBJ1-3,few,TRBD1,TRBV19,TGTGCCAGTAGTATCGGAGGGGGCACTGGAAACACCATATATTTT,CASSIGGGTGNTIYF
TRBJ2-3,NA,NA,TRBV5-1,TGCGCCAGCAGCTTGGGAGATACGCAGTATTTT,CASSLGDTQYF
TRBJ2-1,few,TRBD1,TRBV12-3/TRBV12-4,TGTGCCAGCAGTTCGGGACAGGGGTTTGGTAATGAGCAGTTCTTC,CASSSGQGFGNEQFF
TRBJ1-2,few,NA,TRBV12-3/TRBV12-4,TGTGCCAGTCGACGCTCGAACTATGGCTACACCTTC,CASRRSNYGYTF
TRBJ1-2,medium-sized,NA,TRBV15,TGTGCCACCAGCAGAGACAGGGAGGACTATGGCTACACCTTC,CATSRDREDYGYTF
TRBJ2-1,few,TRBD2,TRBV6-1,TGTGCCAGCAGTGAAGGGGGGGGCTACAATGAGCAGTTCTTC,CASSEGGGYNEQFF
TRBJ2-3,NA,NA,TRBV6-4,TGTGCCAGCAGTGATAAGACCACAGATACGCAGTATTTT,CASSDKTTDTQYF
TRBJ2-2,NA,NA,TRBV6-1,TGTGCCAGAGCCATACTCGCACCCGGGGAGCTGTTTTTT,CARAILAPGELFF
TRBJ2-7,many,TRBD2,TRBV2,TGTGCCAGCACCAAACCTCCGGGACTAGCGGGAGGGAGGTCCTACGAGCAGTACTTC,CASTKPPGLAGGRSYEQYF
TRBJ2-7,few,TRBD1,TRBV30,TGTGCCGGGACAGGGTTCGACGAGCAGTACTTC,CAGTGFDEQYF
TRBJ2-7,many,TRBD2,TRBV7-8,TGTGCCAGCAGCTTAGCCTCGGGTAGCGGGAGGTTCTCCTACGAGCAGTACTTC,CASSLASGSGRFSYEQYF
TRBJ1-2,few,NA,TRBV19,TGTGCCAGTAGGGCGACGGATTCCTATGGCTACACCTTC,CASRATDSYGYTF
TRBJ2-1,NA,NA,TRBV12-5,TGTGCTAGTGGTTTGGATAATGAGATAGAGTTCTTC,CASGLDNEIEFF
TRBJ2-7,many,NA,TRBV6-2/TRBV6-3,TGTGCCAGCACACCCGGGGGCAGCGAGCAGTACTTC,CASTPGGSEQYF
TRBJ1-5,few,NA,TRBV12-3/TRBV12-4,TGTGCCAGCAGTTATGGGATAAATCAGCCCCAGCATTTT,CASSYGINQPQHF